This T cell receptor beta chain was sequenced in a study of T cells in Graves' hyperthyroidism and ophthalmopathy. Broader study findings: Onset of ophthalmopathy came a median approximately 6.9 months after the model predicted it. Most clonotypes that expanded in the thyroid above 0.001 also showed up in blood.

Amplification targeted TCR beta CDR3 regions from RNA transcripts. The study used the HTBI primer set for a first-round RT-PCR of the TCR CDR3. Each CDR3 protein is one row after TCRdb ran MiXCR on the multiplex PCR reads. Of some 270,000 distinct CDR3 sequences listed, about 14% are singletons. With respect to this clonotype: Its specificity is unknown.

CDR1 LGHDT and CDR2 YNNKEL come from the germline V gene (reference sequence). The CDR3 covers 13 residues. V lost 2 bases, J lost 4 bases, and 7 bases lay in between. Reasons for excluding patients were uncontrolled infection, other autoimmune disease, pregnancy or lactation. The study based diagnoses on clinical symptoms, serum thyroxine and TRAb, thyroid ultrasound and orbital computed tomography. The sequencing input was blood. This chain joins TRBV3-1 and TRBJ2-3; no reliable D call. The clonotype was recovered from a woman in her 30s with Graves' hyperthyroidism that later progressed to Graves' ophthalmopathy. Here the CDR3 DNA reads TGTGCCAGCAGCCAAACAGCTTCAGATACGCAGTATTTT. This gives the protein CASSQTASDTQYF.